This T cell receptor beta chain was captured by sequencing in a study of T-cell memory formation after mild COVID-19. One entry per CDR3 protein results from TCRdb running MiXCR on the 5' RACE reads. Among roughly 180,000 distinct CDR3 sequences listed, roughly 10% were seen once. The CDR3 sequence is 14 residues long. CDR1 is DFQATT and CDR2 is SNEGSKA in the germline V gene (reference sequence). The ends were cut back, 2 bases at V and 0 bases at J, with 8 bases in the middle. This clonotype was seen only a few times. This TCR was sampled from a man between 18 and 29 years old who had mild COVID-19 (a few samples of this study predate the infection). Cell type and time point are not known. Sequenced material: PBMCs or a T cell subset sorted from them (not recorded which). The chain couples TRBV20-1 to TRBJ1-3; D gene uncertain. The CDR3, as DNA: TGCAGTGCTAGAATCACCGACTCTGGAAACACCATATATTTT. Translating gives CSARITDSGNTIYF.